The 13 T cell receptor beta chains reported below all come from one sample, sequenced in a study of identical twins. In TCRdb, the 5' RACE reads were re-called with MiXCR into one record per CDR3 protein. The top ten clones hold roughly 12% of a sample with 100,000 or so distinct CDR3 sequences, 5.9% of them seen once. Material: memory T cells sorted from blood. The receptors come from a woman in her fifties or sixties in good health.

At least ten counts were recorded for this clonotype. The V call is TRBV7-9, the J call TRBJ2-7; 10 nucleotides match TRBD2. V shed 4 bases, J shed 0 bases, and the junction held 6 bases outside the gene matches. This CDR3 comprises 16 residues. CDR1 SEHNR and CDR2 FQNEAQ come from the germline V gene (reference sequence). The CDR3 region has the DNA TGTGCCAGCAGCTCCCGTGGACTAGCGGTCTCCTACGAGCAGTACTTC. Protein product: CASSSRGLAVSYEQYF.

This clonotype came up a few times. The V gene is TRBV20-1, the J gene TRBJ2-2, with TRBD2 matching over 8 bases. CDR1 is DFQATT and CDR2 is SNEGSKA in the germline V gene (reference sequence). Unmatched junction bases numbered 10, after V lost 0 bases and J lost 10 bases. This CDR3 spans 15 amino acids. This CDR3 is CSARDRTGRAEELFF. DNA of the CDR3: TGCAGTGCTAGAGATCGGACCGGGAGGGCCGAGGAGCTGTTTTTT.

This clonotype was recorded at least ten times. The genes are TRBV4-1 and TRBJ2-3; D unclear. The V and J ends lost 0 bases and 2 bases respectively, with 18 bases between them. This CDR3 has 18 residues. Germline V gene lookup returns CDR1 MGHRA and CDR2 YSYEKL. Here the CDR3 reads CASSQDARRPWDTDTQYF. As DNA, the CDR3 is TGCGCCAGCAGCCAAGATGCGCGGAGACCTTGGGACACAGATACGCAGTATTTT.

There are a few counts of this clonotype. Here the CDR3 reads CASSTGQSYGYTF. Written as DNA, the CDR3 is TGTGCCAGTAGTACTGGACAGTCCTATGGCTACACCTTC. The V and J genes are TRBV19 and TRBJ1-2; TRBD1 is a possible D gene (6 bases). The CDR3 length is 13 residues. Trimming stripped 4 bases from V and 4 bases from J, with 10 bases between. Per germline, CDR1 LNHDA and CDR2 SQIVND (reference sequence).

In its sample, this clonotype was seen many times. The chain joins TRBV7-2 to TRBJ2-5; 11 bases fit TRBD2. Per germline, CDR1 SGHTA and CDR2 FQGNSA. This CDR3 region has 16 residues. Trimming removed 6 bases from V and 1 base from J; junction bases left unmatched: 7. CDR3 sequence reads: CASRPGTSGLQETQYF. CDR3 DNA: TGTGCCAGCAGGCCCGGGACTAGCGGACTCCAAGAGACCCAGTACTTC.

This clonotype came up many times. The V gene is TRBV5-1, the J gene TRBJ2-1, with 7 bases fitting TRBD2. Germline V gives CDR1 SGHRS, CDR2 YFSETQ. The CDR3 is 14 amino acids. Unmatched junction bases numbered 6, after V lost 4 bases and J lost 5 bases. This CDR3 reads CASSLRTSDNEQFF. As DNA, the CDR3 is TGCGCCAGCAGCCTACGGACTAGTGACAATGAGCAGTTCTTC. Full variable domain (rest looked up from reference TRBV5-1 and TRBJ2-1): KAGVTQTPRYLIKTRGQQVTLSCSPISGHRSVSWYQQTPGQGLQFLFEYFSETQRNKGNFPGRFSGRQFSNSRSEMNVSTLELGDSALYLCASSLRTSDNEQFFGPGTRLTVL.

This clonotype was seen repeatedly, ten times or more. The chain employs TRBV28 and TRBJ2-3; maybe TRBD2 (6 bases). This CDR3 spans 19 amino acids. Trimming left V 2 bases short and J 0 bases short, with 21 bases between. The germline gives CDR1 MDHEN, CDR2 SYDVKM. The CDR3 DNA reads TGTGCCAGCAGTTTACCCCCTCGGCGGGACCCTGGAAGCACAGATACGCAGTATTTT. Translated, it gives CASSLPPRRDPGSTDTQYF.

This clonotype has a count of ten or more. J is TRBJ2-5 and V is TRBV12-3 or TRBV12-4; D is ambiguous. Trimming removed 3 bases from V and 6 bases from J, with 5 bases in between. This CDR3 has 11 residues. CDR3 residues: CASSFSQTQYF. CDR3 DNA: TGTGCCAGCAGTTTTTCCCAGACCCAGTACTTC.

This clonotype was observed many times. CDR3 protein: CASSVGSSGRRLSSYNEQFF. The CDR3 DNA reads TGCGCCAGCAGCGTGGGGTCTAGCGGGAGGCGACTGAGCTCCTACAATGAGCAGTTCTTC. The rearrangement uses TRBV5-1 and TRBJ2-1, with 11 bases aligning to TRBD2. The germline gives CDR1 SGHRS, CDR2 YFSETQ. This CDR3 has 20 amino acids. The V and J ends lost 4 bases and 0 bases, in that order; junction bases with no gene match: 15.

This clonotype was counted at least ten times. The chain is built from TRBV7-8 and TRBJ2-1; 10 nucleotides align to TRBD2. Trimming at V came to 3 bases and at J to 10 bases, leaving 12 bases not matched to a gene. The CDR3 totals 16 residues. Germline loops: CDR1 SGHVS, CDR2 FQNEAQ. The CDR3: CASSFATSGLRTEQFF. Written as DNA, the CDR3 is TGTGCCAGCAGCTTCGCGACTAGCGGGTTAAGAACAGAGCAGTTCTTC. Complete variable domain (other parts from reference TRBV7-8 and TRBJ2-1): GAGVSQSPRYKVAKRGQDVALRCDPISGHVSLFWYQQALGQGPEFLTYFQNEAQLDKSGLPSDRFFAERPEGSVSTLKIQRTQQEDSAVYLCASSFATSGLRTEQFFGPGTRLTVL.

This clonotype was seen ten or more times. This sequence joins TRBV5-1 and TRBJ2-3; the match to TRBD1 covers 7 bases. J lost 0 bases, V lost 4 bases, and 5 bases had no gene match. Germline V lookup: CDR1 SGHRS, CDR2 YFSETQ. The CDR3 runs to 15 residues. CDR3 protein: CASSPGQSSTDTQYF. The CDR3, as DNA: TGCGCCAGCAGCCCGGGACAGTCTAGCACAGATACGCAGTATTTT.

This clonotype came up many times. The chain links TRBV25-1 to TRBJ1-3; D is undetermined. The V and J ends lost 5 bases and 2 bases respectively, with 7 bases between them. CDR1 MGHDK and CDR2 SYGVNS come from the germline V gene. This CDR3 contains 13 residues. The CDR3 nucleotides are TGTGCCAGCAGTCCGAACCCTGGAAACACCATATATTTT. The encoded protein is CASSPNPGNTIYF. The full variable domain, with the rest looked up from reference TRBV25-1 and TRBJ1-3, is EADIYQTPRYLVIGTGKKITLECSQTMGHDKMYWYQQDPGMELHLIHYSYGVNSTEKGDLSSESTVSRIRTEHFPLTLESARPSHTSQYLCASSPNPGNTIYFGEGSWLTVV.

J is TRBJ2-1 and V is TRBV7-6; 7 bases are a match to TRBD1. CDR1 and CDR2 (germline): SGHVS, FNYEAQ. The CDR3 spans 15 residues. The junction had 8 bases not matched to a gene; V was cut back by 5 bases and J by 4 bases. The CDR3 loop is CASSAVQGIYNEQFF. CDR3 DNA: TGTGCCAGCAGCGCAGTACAGGGGATATACAATGAGCAGTTCTTC.